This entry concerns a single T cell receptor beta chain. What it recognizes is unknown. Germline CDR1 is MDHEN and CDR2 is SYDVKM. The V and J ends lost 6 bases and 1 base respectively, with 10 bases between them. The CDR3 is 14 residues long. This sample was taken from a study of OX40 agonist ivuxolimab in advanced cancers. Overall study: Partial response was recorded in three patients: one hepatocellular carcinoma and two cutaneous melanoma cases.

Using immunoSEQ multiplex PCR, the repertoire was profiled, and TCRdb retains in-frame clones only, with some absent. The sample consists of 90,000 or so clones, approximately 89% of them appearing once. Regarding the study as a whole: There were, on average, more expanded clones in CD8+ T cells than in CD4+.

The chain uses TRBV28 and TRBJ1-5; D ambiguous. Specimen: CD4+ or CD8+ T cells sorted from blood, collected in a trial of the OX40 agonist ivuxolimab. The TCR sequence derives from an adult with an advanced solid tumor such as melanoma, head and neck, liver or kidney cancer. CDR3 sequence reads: CASRPGLSNQPQHF. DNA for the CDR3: TGTGCCAGCAGACCAGGACTGAGCAATCAGCCCCAGCATTTT.